The entry that follows covers one TCR beta chain sequence. The antigen is undetermined. The data were taken from a study of high-grade serous ovarian cancer treatment subgroups. Broader study findings: The analyses considered CDR3 and ignored CDR1 and CDR2. Tumors within one patient showed repertoire similarity of roughly 0.1 to 0.85. Bulk tumor TCR sequencing gave no spatial information.

Method: immunoSEQ multiplex PCR; TCRdb's copy keeps in-frame clones and lacks some. The table lists fewer than 6,500 clones, approximately 70% of them singletons. Tumor samples were obtained before definitive surgery or chemotherapy. Germline V gene lookup returns CDR1 SGHAT and CDR2 FQNNGV. Trimming pared 3 bases from V and 5 bases from J, leaving 26 bases between. The CDR3 is 18 residues long. V and J are TRBV11-2 and TRBJ2-7, with D possibly being TRBD2 (6 bases). The TCR was taken from a human donor with high-grade serous ovarian cancer. Material for sequencing was tumor tissue. The CDR3 bases are TGTGCCAGCAGCTTCCTAGCGCCGGTGAGAGGGGCGCACGACGAGCAGTACTTC. Protein sequence: CASSFLAPVRGAHDEQYF.